This T cell receptor (beta chain) was retrieved from a study of cytomegalovirus exposure and HLA in healthy donors. Looking at the study overall: One earlier analysis, a look at 150 million to 200 million T cells, found approximately 120 million unique TCR beta sequences.

In this sample, this clone turned up once. Its target is not known. Whole-study findings and limits: Roughly even sequencing depth across donors was the assumption behind the presence/absence analyses. Most TCR sequences proved rare, with some public TCRs found in many donors. When analyzed later, a missense DCLRE1C variant was found to be linked to TCR beta V- and J-gene trimming.

Amplification used 60 Vbeta primers and 13 Jbeta primers. TCRdb keeps only in-frame clones here, not all; method: immunoSEQ multiplex PCR. The data contain some 100,000 clones, roughly 79% of them singletons. Trimming took 1 base from V and 9 from J; bases not matched to a gene: 5. Germline values: CDR1 SGHDN, CDR2 FVKESK. The CDR3 consists of 14 residues. V and J are TRBV14 and TRBJ1-2, with 10 positions matching TRBD1. The clonotype originates from a man aged 40-55 years in good health and CMV-seronegative. The specimen sequenced was PBMCs. This CDR3 is CASSQGTGGNRYTF. CDR3 sequence (DNA): TGTGCCAGCAGCCAAGGGACAGGGGGTAATCGCTACACCTTC.